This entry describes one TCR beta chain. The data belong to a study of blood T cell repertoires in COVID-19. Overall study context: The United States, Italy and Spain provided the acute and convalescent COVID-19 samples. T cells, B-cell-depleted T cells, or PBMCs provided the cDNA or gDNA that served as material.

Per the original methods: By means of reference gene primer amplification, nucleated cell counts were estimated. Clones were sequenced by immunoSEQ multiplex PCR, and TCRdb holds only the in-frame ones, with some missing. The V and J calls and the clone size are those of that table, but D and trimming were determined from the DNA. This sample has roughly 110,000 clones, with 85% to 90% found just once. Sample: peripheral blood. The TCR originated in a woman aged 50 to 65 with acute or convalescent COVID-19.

This CDR3 reads CASSPRDRVAGNTIYF. In nucleotides, the CDR3 is TGCGCCAGCAGCCCCCGGGACAGGGTGGCTGGAAACACCATATATTTT. V usage is TRBV4-1 and J usage is TRBJ1-3; 9 bases agree with TRBD1. CDR3 size: 16 residues. Germline V gene lookup returns CDR1 MGHRA and CDR2 YSYEKL. V dropped 4 bases and J dropped 2; count of bases not matched to a gene: 6.